This paragraph covers one T cell receptor (beta chain) sequence. The antigen is unknown. The table came from immunoSEQ multiplex PCR; TCRdb's copy has only in-frame clones and leaves some out. The sample includes 45,000 to 50,000 clones, 79% of them seen just once. This entry belongs to a study of OX40 agonist ivuxolimab in advanced cancers. About the research overall: Patients received ivuxolimab, an agonistic anti-OX40 (CD134) antibody.

Study-wide results and limits: Doses of 0.1 to 3.0 mg/kg were accompanied by clonal expansion of CD4+ and CD8+ blood T cells by week 6. Averaging showed that CD8+ T cells had more expanded clones than CD4+ did.

The TCR was taken from an adult with an advanced solid tumor such as melanoma, head and neck, liver or kidney cancer. Sequenced here: CD4+ or CD8+ T cells sorted from blood, sampled in a trial of the OX40 agonist ivuxolimab.

The CDR3 region is CASSTGTSGLYEQYF. The CDR3 DNA is TGTGCCAGCAGCACAGGGACTAGCGGGCTTTACGAGCAGTACTTC. This rearrangement joins TRBV6-6 to TRBJ2-7; TRBD2 agrees at 12 bases. This CDR3 region has 15 residues. Germline trimming cut 6 bases from V and 4 bases from J; bases unmatched to any gene: 7. From germline, CDR1 is MNHNY and CDR2 SVGAGI (reference sequence).